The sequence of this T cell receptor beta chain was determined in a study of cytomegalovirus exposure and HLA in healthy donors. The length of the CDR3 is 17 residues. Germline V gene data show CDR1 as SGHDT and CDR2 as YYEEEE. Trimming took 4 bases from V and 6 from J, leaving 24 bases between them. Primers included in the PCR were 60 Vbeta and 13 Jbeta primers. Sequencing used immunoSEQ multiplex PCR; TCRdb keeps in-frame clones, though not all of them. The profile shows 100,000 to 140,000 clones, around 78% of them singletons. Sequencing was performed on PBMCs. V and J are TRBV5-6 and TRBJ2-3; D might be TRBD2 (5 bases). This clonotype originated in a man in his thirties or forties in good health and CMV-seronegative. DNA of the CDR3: TGTGCCAGCAGCGGAAGAGACTATGGGGTTGATTTGGATACGCAGTATTTT. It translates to CASSGRDYGVDLDTQYF.